These T cell receptor beta chains were read from a single sample in a study of blood T cell repertoires in COVID-19. Some clones are missing from TCRdb's copy, which holds only in-frame ones; the method was immunoSEQ multiplex PCR. The sample includes approximately 18,000 clones, around 92% seen only once; the top ten take about 5%. The sequenced material came from peripheral blood. Receptors were obtained from a human donor in a cohort sampled during active COVID-19. Both conserved end residues are part of each CDR3. Fields, in order: V gene, D gene, J gene, clone size, CDR3 DNA, CDR3 protein. D genes are given only for firm matches. Where a row states a size, it is once, few, many or the class of an expanded clone; other rows omit it.

>TRBV4-2|-|TRBJ1-5|-
TGTGCCAGCAGCCAGACCCAGGGAACAGGTCCTAGCAATCAGCCCCAGCATTTT
CASSQTQGTGPSNQPQHF
>TRBV6-5|-|TRBJ1-6|once
TGTGCCAGCAGTTTCGACAGGTCGGGTTCACCCCTCCACTTT
CASSFDRSGSPLHF
>TRBV5-1|-|TRBJ2-3|-
TGCGCCAGCAGCTTGATGGGGCTCACAGATACGCAGTATTTT
CASSLMGLTDTQYF
>TRBV10-2|TRBD2|TRBJ2-5|-
TGCGCCAGCAGTGAGTCCGGGACTAGCGTAAAGACCCAGTACTTC
CASSESGTSVKTQYF
>TRBV11-2|-|TRBJ2-7|once
TGTGCCAGCAGCTTAGAATTACTATTCCACGAGCAGTACTTC
CASSLELLFHEQYF
>TRBV7-8|-|TRBJ2-7|-
TGTGCCAGCAGCTTAGGAGGTAGCGTGTTCGAGCAGTACTTC
CASSLGGSVFEQYF
>TRBV2|TRBD1|TRBJ2-1|-
TGTGCCAGCAGTAGGGACAGGTACAATGAGCAGTTCTTC
CASSRDRYNEQFF
>TRBV4-2|TRBD2|TRBJ2-5|-
TGTGCCAGCAGCCAAGATCGGCGGGAGGGCCTCACTCCGCAAGAGACCCAGTACTTC
CASSQDRREGLTPQETQYF
>TRBV6-5|TRBD1|TRBJ1-6|-
TGTGCCAGCAGTTTCTGGGACAGGCGGGGATCACCCCTCCACTTT
CASSFWDRRGSPLHF
>TRBV7-9|-|TRBJ2-3|once
TGTGCCAGCAGCTTAGGCGTCAGGGAATTTGATACGCAGTATTTT
CASSLGVREFDTQYF
>TRBV27|TRBD1|TRBJ2-5|once
TGTGCCAGCAGTTTAACAGGGGTAGAGACCCAGTACTTC
CASSLTGVETQYF
>TRBV28|TRBD2|TRBJ2-7|-
TGTGCCAGCAGGTATATAGCGGGAGGGTCCTACGAGCAGTACTTC
CASRYIAGGSYEQYF
>TRBV3-1/TRBV3-2|TRBD2|TRBJ2-7|-
TGTGCCAGCAGCCAAGGGTTAGCGGGAGTGCGGTACTTC
CASSQGLAGVRYF
>TRBV2|-|TRBJ2-4|-
TGTGCCAGCAGTGAGGGACTCGACATTCAGTACTTC
CASSEGLDIQYF
>TRBV5-1|-|TRBJ2-6|-
TGCGCCAGCGACCCCGGGGGTTCTGGGGCCAACGTCCTGACTTTC
CASDPGGSGANVLTF
>TRBV4-2|-|TRBJ2-1|-
TGTGCCAGCAGCCAAGATCTCGGAGTTCGCAATGAGCAGTTCTTC
CASSQDLGVRNEQFF
>TRBV13|TRBD1|TRBJ2-7|-
TGTGCCAGCAGCTCCCGACAGGGGAGCTACGAGCAGTACTTC
CASSSRQGSYEQYF
>TRBV7-9|TRBD1|TRBJ2-7|-
TGTGCCAGCAGCTTACGGGGACAGGGGGCTTACGAGCAGTACTTC
CASSLRGQGAYEQYF
>TRBV9|-|TRBJ1-1|-
TGTGCCAGCAGCCCGGGGGTAAGCAGGACTGAAGCTTTCTTT
CASSPGVSRTEAFF
>TRBV5-1|-|TRBJ1-1|-
TGCGCCAGCAGCTTGTGGCAGACAAACACTGAAGCTTTCTTT
CASSLWQTNTEAFF
>TRBV29-1|-|TRBJ2-5|-
TGCAGCGTGATCCCAGGGTATAGAGAGACCCAGTACTTC
CSVIPGYRETQYF
>TRBV19|TRBD2|TRBJ2-4|-
TGTGCCAGTAGGAAACCCCCCGGACTAGCGGAACTAGCCAAAAACATTCAGTACTTC
CASRKPPGLAELAKNIQYF
>TRBV6-1|TRBD1|TRBJ1-3|-
TGTGCCAGCAGTGAACGGGACAGGGTAGAAAACACCATATATTTT
CASSERDRVENTIYF
>TRBV3-1/TRBV3-2|-|TRBJ1-4|-
TGTGCCAGCAGCCTTGGGGGGGGCCAAAAACTGTTTTTT
CASSLGGGQKLFF
>TRBV5-1|-|TRBJ2-1|-
TGCGCCAGCAATCTAGGGGTCAATGAGCAGTTCTTC
CASNLGVNEQFF
>TRBV6-2/TRBV6-3|-|TRBJ2-7|-
TGTGCCAGCAGTTACACGGGATCCTACGAGCAGTACTTC
CASSYTGSYEQYF
>TRBV20-1|-|TRBJ1-6|once
TGCAGTGCTAGTCTAGGGGGATACAATTCACCCCTCCACTTT
CSASLGGYNSPLHF
>TRBV7-2|TRBD2|TRBJ2-1|-
TGTGCCAGCAGCTTAGGTCCCGCGGGAGGCCCTCGTGAGCAGTTCTTC
CASSLGPAGGPREQFF
>TRBV18|-|TRBJ2-5|once
TGTGCCAGCTCACTCCGTTTAGAGACCCAGTACTTC
CASSLRLETQYF
>TRBV19|-|TRBJ1-5|-
TGTGCCAGTAGTATAGCGGACAAGCTTAATCAGCCCCAGCATTTT
CASSIADKLNQPQHF
>TRBV19|TRBD1|TRBJ2-7|-
TGTGCCAGTAGTATGGGACAGGGTCTTGCCTACGAGCAGTACTTC
CASSMGQGLAYEQYF
>TRBV19|TRBD1|TRBJ1-2|-
TGTGCCAGTAGTAGGGGGACAGGGGGATATGGCTACACCTTC
CASSRGTGGYGYTF
>TRBV27|-|TRBJ1-5|-
TGTGCCAGCAGTTTCAGGGGAAGCAATCAGCCCCAGCATTTT
CASSFRGSNQPQHF
>TRBV6-6|TRBD1|TRBJ1-2|-
TGTGCCAGCAGGCTAGGACAGGGCTACTATGGCTACACCTTC
CASRLGQGYYGYTF
>TRBV6-5|-|TRBJ2-7|-
TGTGCCGCCGGGCCCAGAGGGTCCTACGAGCAGTACTTC
CAAGPRGSYEQYF
>TRBV30|-|TRBJ2-6|medium-sized
TGTGCCTGGAGTGTCATGGGAGCCGTCTCTGGGGCCAACGTCCTGACTTTC
CAWSVMGAVSGANVLTF
>TRBV2|-|TRBJ2-1|-
TGTGCCAGCTCTCTAGGCGGGTGGAGCTCCTACAATGAGCAGTTCTTC
CASSLGGWSSYNEQFF
>TRBV4-1|-|TRBJ2-1|-
TGCGCCAGCAGCCAAGAGGCGCTTGGGGGGGAGCAGTTCTTC
CASSQEALGGEQFF
>TRBV29-1|-|TRBJ1-1|-
TGCAGCGTGCGGGACCCAGACACTGAAGCTTTCTTT
CSVRDPDTEAFF
>TRBV7-2|-|TRBJ1-6|once
TGTGCCAGCAGCTTCCAGGGTGGTTCACCCCTCCACTTT
CASSFQGGSPLHF
>TRBV28|TRBD1|TRBJ1-5|-
TGTGCCAGCAAGGACAGGGCCCAATATAGCAATCAGCCCCAGCATTTT
CASKDRAQYSNQPQHF
>TRBV4-2|TRBD2|TRBJ2-1|-
TGTGCCAGCAGCCAGGAGTCCGGGACTAACAATGAGCAGTTCTTC
CASSQESGTNNEQFF
>TRBV9|TRBD2|TRBJ2-3|-
TGTGCCAGCAGCGTAGGTGTTAGCGGGAGTACGCAGTATTTT
CASSVGVSGSTQYF
>TRBV5-1|-|TRBJ2-1|-
TGCGCCAGCAGCCCGGGGGGCGCAAACAATGAGCAGTTCTTC
CASSPGGANNEQFF
>TRBV28|TRBD1|TRBJ1-1|-
TGTGCCAGCAGCCACGACAGGGGCACTGAAGCTTTCTTT
CASSHDRGTEAFF
>TRBV5-1|TRBD2|TRBJ2-3|-
TGCGCCAGCAGCGGGGCTAGCGGGAGTTACACAGATACGCAGTATTTT
CASSGASGSYTDTQYF
>TRBV7-8|-|TRBJ1-1|-
TGTGCCAGCAGCTTAGGACAGTCGAACACTGAAGCTTTCTTT
CASSLGQSNTEAFF
>TRBV12-3/TRBV12-4|-|TRBJ1-2|-
TGTGCCAGCAGTTTTTGGGGAGGCGGCTACACCTTC
CASSFWGGGYTF
>TRBV28|-|TRBJ2-1|-
TGTGCCAGCAGTTTATGGTCGGGACACTACAATGAGCAGTTCTTC
CASSLWSGHYNEQFF
>TRBV5-4|-|TRBJ2-1|-
TGTGCCAGCAGCTTGTCGACTATGAGGAGCTCCTACAATGAGCAGTTCTTC
CASSLSTMRSSYNEQFF
>TRBV27|TRBD1|TRBJ1-1|-
TGTGCCAGCAGTCTGGGACAGGGACTAGGAAAAGCTTTCTTT
CASSLGQGLGKAFF
>TRBV18|TRBD1|TRBJ1-3|-
TGTGCCAGCTCACCGGGACAGGTCTCTGGAAACACCATATATTTT
CASSPGQVSGNTIYF
>TRBV27|TRBD1|TRBJ1-4|-
TGTGCCAGCAGTTTGGACAGGGGGCAAGAGAGGAATGAAAAACTGTTTTTT
CASSLDRGQERNEKLFF
>TRBV29-1|TRBD2|TRBJ2-7|-
TGCAGCGTTGTGGCTGGGGGGGGACTAGCGACCTACGAGCAGTACTTC
CSVVAGGGLATYEQYF